Presented here are 27 T cell receptor beta chains from one specimen sequenced in a study of blood T cell repertoires in COVID-19. Produced via immunoSEQ multiplex PCR; TCRdb's table is partial and in-frame only. Of around 140,000 clones listed, around nine tenths were seen once; the top ten hold roughly 10%. Sample: peripheral blood. These receptors all stem from a woman in her seventies with COVID-19, enrolled during active disease.

The J gene is TRBJ2-3, the V gene TRBV2, with a tentative D call TRBD1 (6 bases). Germline V gene lookup returns CDR1 SNHLY and CDR2 FYNNEI. This CDR3 has 11 amino acids. Trimming shortened V by 7 bases and J by 4 bases, and 6 bases separated the two germline ends. DNA of the CDR3: TGTGCCAGCAAGGGGGCAGATACGCAGTATTTT. It codes for CASKGADTQYF. Drawing the rest from reference TRBV2 and TRBJ2-3, the complete variable domain is EPEVTQTPSHQVTQMGQEVILRCVPISNHLYFYWYRQILGQKVEFLVSFYNNEISEKSEIFDDQFSVERPDGSNFTLKIRSTKLEDSAMYFCASKGADTQYFGPGTRLTVL.

The gene calls are TRBV2 and TRBJ1-2; D is perhaps TRBD1 (6 bases). Germline V gives CDR1 SNHLY, CDR2 FYNNEI. This CDR3 has 13 amino acids. The V end was cut by 8 bases, the J end by 5 bases, with 15 bases between. CDR3 loop: CASSAGAEYGYTF. In DNA form, the CDR3 reads TGTGCCAGCTCTGCGGGGGCGGAGTATGGCTACACCTTC.

CDR3 nucleotides: TGTGCCAGCGTTGCAGCGAACACCGGGGAGCTGTTTTTT. Protein sequence: CASVAANTGELFF. V gene TRBV2 combines with J gene TRBJ2-2; D is unresolved. Deletions cut 8 bases from V and 0 bases from J, with 7 bases between. The CDR3 spans 13 residues. Looked up from germline, CDR1 is SNHLY and CDR2 is FYNNEI.

A single count supports this clone. The genes are TRBV7-2 and TRBJ2-7; 9 bases agree with TRBD1. The length of the CDR3 is 14 residues. Germline loops: CDR1 SGHTA, CDR2 FQGNSA. V shed 4 bases and J 2 bases; nucleotides not matched to a gene: 3. CDR3 nucleotide sequence: TGTGCCAGCAGCTCACAGGGGGCCGCCTACGAGCAGTACTTC. This codes for CASSSQGAAYEQYF.

The chain couples TRBV19 to TRBJ1-5; possible D gene TRBD1, 6 bases. V lost 4 bases and J lost 11, with 21 bases in between. The CDR3 totals 15 residues. CDR1 and CDR2 from the germline V gene are LNHDA and SQIVND (reference sequence). CDR3 coding DNA: TGTGCCAGTAGTACCCTTATGGGACAACTTAAGGCCCAGCATTTT. The encoded protein is CASSTLMGQLKAQHF.

The genes are TRBV12-3 or TRBV12-4 and TRBJ2-3; 7 bases are shared with TRBD1. This CDR3 has 12 amino acids. V gave up 3 bases and J gave up 9 bases; unmatched junction bases: 3. The CDR3 DNA reads TGTGCCAGCAGTTTCCTGACAGGGACGCAGTATTTT. It translates to CASSFLTGTQYF.

In its sample, this clone was seen a few times. The V and J genes are TRBV2 and TRBJ1-2, with a weak D call TRBD1 (6 bases). This CDR3 has 16 amino acids. The V end lost 6 bases, the J end lost 2 bases, and 19 bases lay between the germline ends. In germline, CDR1 is SNHLY, CDR2 FYNNEI. CDR3 sequence reads: CASRIGTRGTNYGYTF. Here the CDR3 DNA reads TGTGCCAGCAGAATAGGGACACGAGGAACGAACTATGGCTACACCTTC.

The V and J genes are TRBV2 and TRBJ1-2; D remains unclear. The CDR3 is 13 amino acids. Trimming stripped 4 bases from V and 7 bases from J, with 13 bases between. From germline, CDR1 is SNHLY and CDR2 FYNNEI. Here the CDR3 reads CASSGMGVRGYTF. The CDR3 coding sequence is TGTGCCAGCAGTGGGATGGGAGTTCGTGGCTACACCTTC.

This clone was observed a few times. V and J are TRBV18 and TRBJ1-1; 7 nucleotides match TRBD1. The CDR3 has 20 residues. From germline, CDR1 is KGHSH and CDR2 LQKENI. J gave up 2 bases and V 2 bases, and 20 bases lay outside the gene matches. CDR3 in amino acids: CASSPKRRQGGMGPNTEAFF. For the CDR3, the DNA is TGTGCCAGCTCACCAAAAAGGAGACAGGGAGGAATGGGGCCAAACACTGAAGCTTTCTTT.

The V and J genes are TRBV28 and TRBJ2-7; D might be TRBD1 (6 bases). V was trimmed by 8 bases and J by 3 bases, leaving 17 bases between them. The germline V gene encodes CDR1 MDHEN and CDR2 SYDVKM. This CDR3 region has 14 residues. CDR3 amino acids: CASAARGWDYEQYF. The DNA of the CDR3 is TGTGCCAGCGCTGCCAGGGGCTGGGACTACGAGCAGTACTTC.

This chain joins TRBV9 and TRBJ2-3; no reliable D call. Germline V gene data show CDR1 as SGDLS and CDR2 as YYNGEE. V was shortened by 0 bases and J by 0 bases, with 11 bases between the two germline ends. This CDR3 is 16 amino acids long. CDR3: CASSVGGPASTDTQYF. CDR3 sequence (DNA): TGTGCCAGCAGCGTAGGTGGGCCTGCTAGCACAGATACGCAGTATTTT.

This rearrangement joins TRBV5-8 to TRBJ1-1; D is ambiguous. Trimming pared 4 bases from V and 8 bases from J, leaving 9 bases between. Per germline, CDR1 SGHTS and CDR2 YDEGEE. The CDR3 has 11 residues. This CDR3 is CASSQDWEAFF. In DNA form, the CDR3 reads TGTGCCAGCAGCCAGGACTGGGAAGCTTTCTTT.

This chain joins TRBV28 and TRBJ1-6; D possibly corresponds to TRBD1 (5 bases). Trimming shortened V by 5 bases and J by 0 bases, and 17 bases separated the two germline ends. The CDR3 is 18 residues long. Germline V gene lookup returns CDR1 MDHEN and CDR2 SYDVKM. CDR3 bases: TGTGCCAGCAGTCCCCAGGGAGGGACTAGCTCCTATAATTCACCCCTCCACTTT. It specifies CASSPQGGTSSYNSPLHF.

This clone showed up just a few times. As DNA, the CDR3 is TGTGCCAGCAGTTACTCTCGTTACGCTAAAGATTCACCCCTCCACTTT. Amino acid sequence: CASSYSRYAKDSPLHF. The J gene is TRBJ1-6, the V gene TRBV6-5; D uncertain. Per germline, CDR1 MNHEY and CDR2 SVGAGI. The CDR3 consists of 16 residues. V was shortened by 0 bases and J by 8 bases, with 14 bases between the two germline ends.

Worth noting for this clone: Additional DNA sequences in this sample encode the identical CDR3. The rearrangement joins TRBV6-6 to TRBJ1-2; 7 bases align to TRBD1. Per the germline V gene, CDR1 is MNHNY and CDR2 is SVGAGI (reference sequence). Germline trimming cut 4 bases from V and 3 bases from J; bases unmatched to any gene: 5. CDR3 length: 14 amino acids. This CDR3 reads CASSSAQGDYGYTF. The CDR3 nucleotides read TGTGCCAGCAGTTCGGCCCAGGGGGACTATGGCTACACCTTC.

V is TRBV27 and J is TRBJ2-1, with TRBD1 identical over 9 bases. The CDR3 consists of 15 residues. The junction had 11 bases not matched to a gene; V was cut back by 7 bases and J by 7 bases. The V gene's germline CDR1 is MNHEY and CDR2 SMNVEV (reference sequence). CDR3 region: CASTSGQGIWNEQFF. CDR3 nucleotides: TGTGCCAGCACCTCAGGACAGGGGATTTGGAATGAGCAGTTCTTC.

The chain joins TRBV27 to TRBJ2-2; 7 bases fit TRBD1. Germline-derived CDR1 and CDR2 are MNHEY and SMNVEV (reference sequence). The CDR3 totals 17 residues. V shed 5 bases, J shed 7 bases, and the junction held 16 bases outside the gene matches. The CDR3 nucleotides are TGTGCCAGCAGTCGACGGACAGGCGGCAAGAGTGTCGGGGAGCTGTTTTTT. Protein product: CASSRRTGGKSVGELFF.

The chain uses TRBV5-1 and TRBJ2-2; D remains ambiguous. Trimming shortened V by 2 bases and J by 1 base, and 6 bases separated the two germline ends. Germline lookup yields CDR1 SGHRS and CDR2 YFSETQ. This CDR3 spans 14 amino acids. The DNA of the CDR3 is TGCGCCAGCAGCTTCCAGTTGAACACCGGGGAGCTGTTTTTT. Protein sequence: CASSFQLNTGELFF.

The chain links TRBV28 to TRBJ2-7, with TRBD2 matching over 7 bases. The CDR3 has 14 amino acids. V lost 2 bases, J lost 4 bases, and 5 bases stayed unmatched. CDR1 is MDHEN, CDR2 SYDVKM, per germline. The CDR3 DNA is TGTGCCAGCAGTTTACTGGGGGAGGGGTACGAGCAGTACTTC. Amino acids: CASSLLGEGYEQYF.

The chain uses TRBV27 and TRBJ1-1, with 8 bases identical to TRBD1. This CDR3 comprises 15 residues. J gave up 5 bases and V 5 bases, and 10 bases lay outside the gene matches. The V gene's germline CDR1 is MNHEY and CDR2 SMNVEV (reference sequence). The chain's CDR3 is CASSPTQGAGTEAFF. DNA of the CDR3: TGTGCCAGCAGTCCAACCCAGGGGGCAGGGACTGAAGCTTTCTTT.

A note on this clone: This same CDR3 is encoded by further DNA sequences in the sample. The DNA of the CDR3 is TGTGCCAGCAGCTTAGTTAGCGGGGGGTCCACAGATACGCAGTATTTT. This encodes CASSLVSGGSTDTQYF. This sequence joins TRBV7-8 and TRBJ2-3; 10 positions agree with TRBD2. The V gene's germline CDR1 is SGHVS and CDR2 FQNEAQ. Losses at the gene ends were 1 base for V and 2 bases for J; bases not matched to a gene: 3. This CDR3 has 16 residues.

This chain joins TRBV4-2 and TRBJ1-1, with D possibly being TRBD1 (5 bases). The CDR3 has 15 amino acids. The V end lost 2 bases, the J end lost 0 bases, and 10 bases lay between the germline ends. Per the germline V gene, CDR1 is LGHNA and CDR2 is YNFKEQ. In DNA form, the CDR3 reads TGTGCCAGCAGCCAAAGGGGCCAGATGAACACTGAAGCTTTCTTT. As protein: CASSQRGQMNTEAFF.

V gene TRBV7-2 combines with J gene TRBJ2-7; possibly TRBD1 for D (5 bases). The germline V gene encodes CDR1 SGHTA and CDR2 FQGNSA. The CDR3 runs 15 residues. V gave up 0 bases and J gave up 6 bases, with 15 bases separating them. For the CDR3, the DNA is TGTGCCAGCAGCTTAGCAGGACACCGGGTGGCCGAGCAGTACTTC. It specifies CASSLAGHRVAEQYF.

The rearrangement links TRBV11-1 to TRBJ1-1; TRBD1 matches at 8 bases. Germline V gene sequence: CDR1 SGHAT, CDR2 FQDESV (reference sequence). This CDR3 is built from 15 residues. V lost 1 base to trimming and J lost 4 bases; unmatched junction nucleotides: 5. The CDR3 protein is CASSLEDRATTEAFF. The CDR3 DNA is TGTGCCAGCAGCTTAGAGGACAGGGCTACCACTGAAGCTTTCTTT.

The chain joins TRBV28 to TRBJ2-5, with 9 bases that match TRBD2. The CDR3 spans 14 residues. The trim removed 9 bases at V and 2 bases at J, leaving 7 bases unmatched. The germline CDR1 and CDR2 sequences are MDHEN and SYDVKM. The CDR3 sequence is CASRLAGTQETQYF. The CDR3 coding sequence is TGTGCCAGTCGTCTAGCGGGGACGCAAGAGACCCAGTACTTC.

The rearrangement joins TRBV7-2 to TRBJ1-5; 8 bases fit TRBD1. The trim removed 4 bases at V and 0 bases at J, leaving 8 bases unmatched. Germline V gene lookup returns CDR1 SGHTA and CDR2 FQGNSA. This CDR3 has 17 residues. In nucleotides, the CDR3 is TGTGCCAGCAGCTCTCGGACAGGGTGGGATAGCAATCAGCCCCAGCATTTT. This codes for CASSSRTGWDSNQPQHF.

V and J are TRBV28 and TRBJ1-2; no definite D call. Germline V gene lookup returns CDR1 MDHEN and CDR2 SYDVKM. CDR3 size: 14 residues. Trimming left V 6 bases short and J 3 bases short, with 14 bases between. The CDR3 nucleotides read TGTGCCAGCAGAACCAAACGCGGGGACTATGGCTACACCTTC. It yields the protein CASRTKRGDYGYTF.